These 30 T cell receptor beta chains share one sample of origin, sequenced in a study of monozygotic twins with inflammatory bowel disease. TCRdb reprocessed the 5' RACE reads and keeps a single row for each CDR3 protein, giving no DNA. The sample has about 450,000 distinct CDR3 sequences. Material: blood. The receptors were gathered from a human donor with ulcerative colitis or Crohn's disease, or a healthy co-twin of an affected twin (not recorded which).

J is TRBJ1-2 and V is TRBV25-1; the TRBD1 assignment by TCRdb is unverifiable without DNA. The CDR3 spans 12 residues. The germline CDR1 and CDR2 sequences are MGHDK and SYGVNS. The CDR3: CAAARGDYGYTF.

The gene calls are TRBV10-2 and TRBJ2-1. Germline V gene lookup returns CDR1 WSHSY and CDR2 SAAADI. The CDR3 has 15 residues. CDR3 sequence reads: CASSDLWRSYNEQFF.

The CDR3 here is CASSFATGGTTNYGYTF. V is TRBV12-3 or TRBV12-4 and J is TRBJ1-2; as DNA is missing, the TRBD1 call by TCRdb cannot be tested. CDR3 length: 17 residues.

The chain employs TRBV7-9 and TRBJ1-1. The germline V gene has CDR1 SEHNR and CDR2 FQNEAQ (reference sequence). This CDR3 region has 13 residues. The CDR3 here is CASSSSVNTEAFF.

The CDR3 spells CSARLDSMNTEAFF. The rearrangement joins TRBV20-1 to TRBJ1-1; TCRdb outputs TRBD1, but without DNA this stays unchecked. CDR1 is DFQATT, CDR2 SNEGSKA, per germline (reference sequence). The CDR3 loop spans 14 amino acids.

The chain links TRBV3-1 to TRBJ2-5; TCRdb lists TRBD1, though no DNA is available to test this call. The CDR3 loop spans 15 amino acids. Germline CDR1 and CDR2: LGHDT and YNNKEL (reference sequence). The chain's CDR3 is CASSIAGALQETQYF.

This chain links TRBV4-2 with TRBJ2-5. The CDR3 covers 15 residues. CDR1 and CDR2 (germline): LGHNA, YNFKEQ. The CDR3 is CASSQENGGSETQYF.

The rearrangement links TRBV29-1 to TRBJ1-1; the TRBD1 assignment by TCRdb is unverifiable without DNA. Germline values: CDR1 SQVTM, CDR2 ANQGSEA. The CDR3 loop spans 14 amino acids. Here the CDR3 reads CSVVVGQGWTEAFF.

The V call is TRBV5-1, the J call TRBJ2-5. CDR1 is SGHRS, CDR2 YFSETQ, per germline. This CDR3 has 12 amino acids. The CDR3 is CASSLNQETQYF. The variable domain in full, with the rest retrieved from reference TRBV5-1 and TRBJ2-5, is KAGVTQTPRYLIKTRGQQVTLSCSPISGHRSVSWYQQTPGQGLQFLFEYFSETQRNKGNFPGRFSGRQFSNSRSEMNVSTLELGDSALYLCASSLNQETQYFGPGTRLLVL.

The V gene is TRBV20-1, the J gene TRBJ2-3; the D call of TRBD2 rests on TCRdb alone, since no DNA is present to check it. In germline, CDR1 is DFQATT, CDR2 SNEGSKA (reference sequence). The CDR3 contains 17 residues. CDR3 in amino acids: CSARDWKTSGSEDTQYF.

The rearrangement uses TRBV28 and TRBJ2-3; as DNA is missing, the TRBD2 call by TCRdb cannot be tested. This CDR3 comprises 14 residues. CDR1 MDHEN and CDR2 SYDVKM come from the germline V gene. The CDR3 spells CASSPAGRADTQYF.

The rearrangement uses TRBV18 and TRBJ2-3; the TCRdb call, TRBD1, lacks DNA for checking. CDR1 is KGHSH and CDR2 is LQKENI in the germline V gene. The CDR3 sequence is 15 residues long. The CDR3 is CASSPPGALADTQYF.

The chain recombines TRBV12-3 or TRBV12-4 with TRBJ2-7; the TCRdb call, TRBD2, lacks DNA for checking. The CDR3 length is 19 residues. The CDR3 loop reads CASSTQSPSQTSCIYEQYF.

The CDR3: CASSEDRGRSGYTF. The V call is TRBV7-9, the J call TRBJ1-2; TCRdb lists TRBD1, though no DNA is available to test this call. There are 14 residues in the CDR3. Germline V gives CDR1 SEHNR, CDR2 FQNEAQ (reference sequence).

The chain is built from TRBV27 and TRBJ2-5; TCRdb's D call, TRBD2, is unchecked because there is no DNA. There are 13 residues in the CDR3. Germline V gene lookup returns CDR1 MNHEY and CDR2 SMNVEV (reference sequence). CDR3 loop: CASSFEGGETQYF.

This chain's CDR3 is CASSPDRSSYEQYF. V and J are TRBV5-1 and TRBJ2-7. Germline V gives CDR1 SGHRS, CDR2 YFSETQ. CDR3 length: 14 residues.

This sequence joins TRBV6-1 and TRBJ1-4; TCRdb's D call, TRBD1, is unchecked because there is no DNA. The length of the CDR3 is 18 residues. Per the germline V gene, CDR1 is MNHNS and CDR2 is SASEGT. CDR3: CASSQSYRGGSPGEKLFF.

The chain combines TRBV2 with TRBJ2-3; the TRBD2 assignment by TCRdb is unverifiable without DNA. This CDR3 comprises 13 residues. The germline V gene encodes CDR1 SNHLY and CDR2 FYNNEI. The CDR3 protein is CATSQISTDTQYF.

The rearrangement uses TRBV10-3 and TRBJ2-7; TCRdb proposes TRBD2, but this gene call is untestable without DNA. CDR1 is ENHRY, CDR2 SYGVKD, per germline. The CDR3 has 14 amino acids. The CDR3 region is CAISETENGGKQYF.

The CDR3 sequence: CVSSTTGPGTTEAFF. The chain combines TRBV5-1 with TRBJ1-1; the D gene TCRdb calls, TRBD1, cannot be checked with no DNA. There are 15 residues in the CDR3. CDR1 is SGHRS, CDR2 YFSETQ, per germline.

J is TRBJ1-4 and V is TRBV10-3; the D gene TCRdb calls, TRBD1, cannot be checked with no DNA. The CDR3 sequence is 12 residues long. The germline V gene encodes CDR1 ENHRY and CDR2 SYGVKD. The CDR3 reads CASAAGGEKLFF.

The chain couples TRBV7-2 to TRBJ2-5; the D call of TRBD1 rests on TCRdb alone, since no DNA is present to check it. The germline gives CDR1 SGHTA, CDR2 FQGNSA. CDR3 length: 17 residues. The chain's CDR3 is CASSLGMVLRGGETQYF. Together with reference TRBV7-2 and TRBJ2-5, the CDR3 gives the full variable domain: GAGVSQSPSNKVTEKGKDVELRCDPISGHTALYWYRQSLGQGLEFLIYFQGNSAPDKSGLPSDRFSAERTGGSVSTLTIQRTQQEDSAVYLCASSLGMVLRGGETQYFGPGTRLLVL.

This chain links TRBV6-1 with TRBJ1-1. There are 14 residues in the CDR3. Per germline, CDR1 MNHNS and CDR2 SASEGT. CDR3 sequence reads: CASSSTDRNTEAFF.

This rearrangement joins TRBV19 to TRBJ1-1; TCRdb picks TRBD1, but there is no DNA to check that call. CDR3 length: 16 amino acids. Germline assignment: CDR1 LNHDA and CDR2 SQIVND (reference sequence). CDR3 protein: CASSPKVPVGFTEAFF.

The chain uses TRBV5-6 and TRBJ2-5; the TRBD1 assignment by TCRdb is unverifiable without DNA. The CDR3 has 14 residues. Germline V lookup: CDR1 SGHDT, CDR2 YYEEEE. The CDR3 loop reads CASSSSGAGKTQYF.

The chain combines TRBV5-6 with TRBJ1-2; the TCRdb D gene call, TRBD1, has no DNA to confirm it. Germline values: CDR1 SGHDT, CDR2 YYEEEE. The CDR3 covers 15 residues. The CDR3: CASSLEGGADYGYTF.

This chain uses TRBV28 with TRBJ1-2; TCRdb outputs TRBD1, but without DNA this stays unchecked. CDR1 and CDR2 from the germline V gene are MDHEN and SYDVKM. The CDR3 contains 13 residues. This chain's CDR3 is CASSFKGNYGYTF.

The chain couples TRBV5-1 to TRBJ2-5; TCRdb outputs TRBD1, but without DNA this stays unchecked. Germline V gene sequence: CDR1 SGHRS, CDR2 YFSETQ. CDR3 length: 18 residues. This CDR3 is CASSLEAGVTPEQETQYF. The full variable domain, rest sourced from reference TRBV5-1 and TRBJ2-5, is KAGVTQTPRYLIKTRGQQVTLSCSPISGHRSVSWYQQTPGQGLQFLFEYFSETQRNKGNFPGRFSGRQFSNSRSEMNVSTLELGDSALYLCASSLEAGVTPEQETQYFGPGTRLLVL.

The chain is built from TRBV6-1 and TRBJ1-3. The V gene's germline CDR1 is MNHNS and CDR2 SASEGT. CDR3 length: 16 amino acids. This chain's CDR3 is CASPPSRTTSGNTIYF.

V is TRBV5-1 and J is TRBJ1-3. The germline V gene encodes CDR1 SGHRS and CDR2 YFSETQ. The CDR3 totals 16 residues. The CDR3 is CASSLGSAAVGNTIYF.